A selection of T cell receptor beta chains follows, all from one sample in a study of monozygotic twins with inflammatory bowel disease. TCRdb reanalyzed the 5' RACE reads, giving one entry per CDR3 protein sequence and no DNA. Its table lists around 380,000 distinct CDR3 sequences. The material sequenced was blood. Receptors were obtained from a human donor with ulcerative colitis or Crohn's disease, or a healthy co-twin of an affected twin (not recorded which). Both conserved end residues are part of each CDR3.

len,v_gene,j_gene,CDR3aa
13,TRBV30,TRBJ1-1,CAWSVPQNTEAFF
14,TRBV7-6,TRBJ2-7,CASSPGLGVDEQYF
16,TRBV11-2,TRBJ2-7,CASSPRGGLASYEQYF
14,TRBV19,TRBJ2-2,CASSRGLGTGELFF
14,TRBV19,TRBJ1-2,CASSIAGSAGGYTF
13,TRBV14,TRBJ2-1,CASSQTGDNEQFF
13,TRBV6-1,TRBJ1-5,CASSETGNQPQHF
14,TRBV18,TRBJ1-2,CASSPPQGGYGYTF
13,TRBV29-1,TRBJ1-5,CSVGGTGGQPQHF
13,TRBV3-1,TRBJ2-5,CASSQGPGGPQYF
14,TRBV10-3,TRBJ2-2,CAISELRGTGELFF
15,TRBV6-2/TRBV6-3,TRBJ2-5,CASSFGQGFQETQYF